This T cell receptor (beta chain) was identified during a study of identical twins (dated by TCRdb to 2016 to 2017). Regarding the complete study: TCR alpha and beta repertoires from monozygotic twins, unrelated adults of various ages and cord blood were deep-sequenced to test whether fetal clonotypes persist. To rule out contamination, replicate twin experiments were performed at different times with different library preparation protocols.

Libraries were built with 5' RACE. TCRdb names Illumina HiSeq 2000 as the instrument used. A universal primer binding site was added through template switching, and the final cDNA carried a unique molecular identifier so that TCR cDNA molecules could be counted accurately. First-strand cDNA for TCR alpha and beta chains was synthesized from specific primers in the conserved constant-segment region. To control for contamination, every cDNA library carried two barcodes: a SMART-Mk sample barcode plus Illumina barcodes. TruSeq adapter sequences, together with Illumina sample barcodes, were added in two successive PCR steps. The TCR alpha and beta cDNA libraries were sequenced on the Illumina HiSeq platform using custom primers. Under the source paper's analysis protocol: MiGEC was used to process raw reads and extract unique molecular identifiers, and MiXCR was used to find CDR3 positions. For each individual, recombination models were inferred using an EM algorithm with the repgenHMM and IGoR tools. Shared clonotype analysis was performed with the tcR package in R, normalizing sharing by the product of cloneset sizes. To study raw recombination free of thymic and clonal selection effects, out-of-frame nonproductive sequences were analyzed. The raw public reads went through TCRdb reprocessing: fastp at Q25, MiXCR clone calling, in-frame beta chains kept. Each entry merges the rows of one CDR3 protein and shows their most common DNA and genes. These V and J calls rely on TCRdb rather than the paper's analysis. The sample records some 1,700,000 distinct CDR3 sequences, about 32% of which are singletons. Of the sample, about 0.25% falls within the top ten clones.

Overall results and qualifications from the work: Compared with coincidental sharing between unrelated individuals, out-of-frame TCR alpha sequences shared between twins showed an excess of sequences with low generation probability. Because the same donors could not be followed over many years, the conclusions depended on cross-sectional statistical analysis. Invariant T cells such as MAIT and iNKT could partly confound zero-insertion analyses, although diverse VJ usage argued against such confounding for most clonotypes. Abundant cord blood beta clonotypes had fewer insertions, young adult naive repertoires showed a similar but weaker trend, and memory repertoires showed no such trend. In monozygotic twins, recombination models systematically underestimated out-of-frame TCR alpha sharing, but the models matched the sharing seen between unrelated individuals. Excess twin sharing in beta out-of-frame sequences was weaker because fewer shared sequences lowered the signal-to-noise ratio.

All donors were healthy Caucasians. V and J are trimmed by 2 bases and 4 bases, and the gene matches miss 9 bases of the junction. Via the germline V gene, CDR1 is SGHAT and CDR2 FQNNGV. The CDR3 sequence holds 17 residues, the cysteine and phenylalanine included. The kept DNA is CDR3 alone, 51 bases in frame from the first base. Regarding this clonotype: It has no known antigen specificity. Base qualities are not at hand, and no much larger clone is one base apart.

The sequence was obtained from a newborn girl in good health. The sequenced sample consisted of cord blood. The sequence links TRBV11-2 to TRBJ2-3, with 10 middle bases fitting TRBD2. The nucleotide sequence is TGTGCCAGCAGCTTATTCCCTAGCGGGAGATTCGCAGATACGCAGTATTTT. It codes for CASSLFPSGRFADTQYF.